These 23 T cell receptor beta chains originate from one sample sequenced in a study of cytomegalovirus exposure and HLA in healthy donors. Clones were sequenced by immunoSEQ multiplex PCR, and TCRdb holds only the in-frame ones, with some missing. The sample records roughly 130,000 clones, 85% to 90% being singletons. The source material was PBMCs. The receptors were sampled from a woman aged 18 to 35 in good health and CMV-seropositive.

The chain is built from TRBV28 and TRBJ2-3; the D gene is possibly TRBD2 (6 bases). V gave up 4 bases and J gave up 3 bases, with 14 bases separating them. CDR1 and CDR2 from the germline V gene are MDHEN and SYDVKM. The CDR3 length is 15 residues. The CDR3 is CASSSRGMGTDTQYF. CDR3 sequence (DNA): TGTGCCAGCAGTTCCCGGGGGATGGGGACAGATACGCAGTATTTT. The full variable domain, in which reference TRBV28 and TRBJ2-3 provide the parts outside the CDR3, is DVKVTQSSRYLVKRTGEKVFLECVQDMDHENMFWYRQDPGLGLRLIYFSYDVKMKEKGDIPEGYSVSREKKERFSLILESASTNQTSMYLCASSSRGMGTDTQYFGPGTRLTVL.

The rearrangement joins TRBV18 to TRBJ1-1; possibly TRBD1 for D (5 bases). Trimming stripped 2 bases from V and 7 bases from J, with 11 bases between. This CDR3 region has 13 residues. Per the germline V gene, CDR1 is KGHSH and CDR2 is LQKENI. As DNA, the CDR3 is TGTGCCAGCTCACCATCCGACAGTCGTGAAGCTTTCTTT. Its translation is CASSPSDSREAFF. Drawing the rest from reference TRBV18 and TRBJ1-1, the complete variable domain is NAGVMQNPRHLVRRRGQEARLRCSPMKGHSHVYWYRQLPEEGLKFMVYLQKENIIDESGMPKERFSAEFPKEGPSILRIQQVVRGDSAAYFCASSPSDSREAFFGQGTRLTVV.

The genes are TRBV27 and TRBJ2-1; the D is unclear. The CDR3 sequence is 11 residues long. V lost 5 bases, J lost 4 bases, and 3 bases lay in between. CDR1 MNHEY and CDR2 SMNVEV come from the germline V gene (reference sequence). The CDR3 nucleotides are TGTGCCAGCAGTCATTACAATGAGCAGTTCTTC. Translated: CASSHYNEQFF.

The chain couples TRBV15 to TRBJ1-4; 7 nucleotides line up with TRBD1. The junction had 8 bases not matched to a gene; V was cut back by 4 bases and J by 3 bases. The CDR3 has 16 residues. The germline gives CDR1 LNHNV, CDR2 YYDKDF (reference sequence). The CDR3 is CATSKGTAPSNEKLFF. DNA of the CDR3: TGTGCCACCAGCAAAGGGACAGCCCCCTCTAATGAAAAACTGTTTTTT.

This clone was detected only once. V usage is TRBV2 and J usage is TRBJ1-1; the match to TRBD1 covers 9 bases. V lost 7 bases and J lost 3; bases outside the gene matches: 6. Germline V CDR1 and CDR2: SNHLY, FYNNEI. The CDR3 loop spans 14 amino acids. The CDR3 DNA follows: TGTGCCAGCAATCCCGACAGGGGGGACACTGAAGCTTTCTTT. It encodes CASNPDRGDTEAFF.

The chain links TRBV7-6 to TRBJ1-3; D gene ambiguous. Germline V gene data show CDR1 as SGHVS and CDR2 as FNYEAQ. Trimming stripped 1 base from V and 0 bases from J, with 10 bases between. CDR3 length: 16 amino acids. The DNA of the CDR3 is TGTGCCAGCAGCTTAGTCGAACTGAGCTCTGGAAACACCATATATTTT. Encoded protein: CASSLVELSSGNTIYF.

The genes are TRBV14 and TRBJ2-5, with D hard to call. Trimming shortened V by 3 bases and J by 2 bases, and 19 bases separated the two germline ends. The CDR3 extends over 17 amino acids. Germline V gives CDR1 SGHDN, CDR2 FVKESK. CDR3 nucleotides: TGTGCCAGCAGCCACCGCCGGGTTTACTTGAGGCAAGAGACCCAGTACTTC. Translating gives CASSHRRVYLRQETQYF.

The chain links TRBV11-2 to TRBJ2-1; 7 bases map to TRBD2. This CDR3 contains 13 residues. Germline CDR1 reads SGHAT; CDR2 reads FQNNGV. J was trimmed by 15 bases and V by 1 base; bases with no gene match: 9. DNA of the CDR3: TGTGCCAGCAGCTTAGGAGCGGGGAGTCGAGGGTTCTTC. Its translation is CASSLGAGSRGFF.

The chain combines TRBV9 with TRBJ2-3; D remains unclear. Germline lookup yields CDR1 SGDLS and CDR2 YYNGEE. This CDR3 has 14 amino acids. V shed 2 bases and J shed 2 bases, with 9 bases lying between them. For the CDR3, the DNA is TGTGCCAGCAGCGTCTCGGCGGTCACAGATACGCAGTATTTT. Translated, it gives CASSVSAVTDTQYF.

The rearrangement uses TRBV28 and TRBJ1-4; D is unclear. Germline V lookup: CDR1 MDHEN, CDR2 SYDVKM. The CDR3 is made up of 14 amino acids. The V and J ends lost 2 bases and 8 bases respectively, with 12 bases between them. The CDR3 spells CASSLRSRWEKLFF. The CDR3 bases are TGTGCCAGCAGTTTACGGTCTAGGTGGGAAAAACTGTTTTTT.

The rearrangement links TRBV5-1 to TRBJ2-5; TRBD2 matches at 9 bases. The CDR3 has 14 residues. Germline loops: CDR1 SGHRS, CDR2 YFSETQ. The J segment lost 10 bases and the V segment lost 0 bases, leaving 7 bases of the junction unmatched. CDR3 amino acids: CASSLEGSGGDQYF. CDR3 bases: TGCGCCAGCAGCTTGGAAGGTAGCGGGGGCGACCAGTACTTC. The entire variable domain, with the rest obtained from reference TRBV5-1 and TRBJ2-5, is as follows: KAGVTQTPRYLIKTRGQQVTLSCSPISGHRSVSWYQQTPGQGLQFLFEYFSETQRNKGNFPGRFSGRQFSNSRSEMNVSTLELGDSALYLCASSLEGSGGDQYFGPGTRLLVL.

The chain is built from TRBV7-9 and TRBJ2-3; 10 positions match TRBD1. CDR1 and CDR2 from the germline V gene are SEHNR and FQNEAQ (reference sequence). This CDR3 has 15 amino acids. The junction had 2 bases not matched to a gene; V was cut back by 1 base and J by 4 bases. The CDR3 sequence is CASSLGDRGSDTQYF. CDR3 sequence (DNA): TGTGCCAGCAGCTTAGGGGACAGGGGATCAGATACGCAGTATTTT.

This CDR3 is CASSLSGGGFNYGYTF. CDR3 bases: TGTGCCAGCAGCTTGAGCGGGGGGGGATTTAACTATGGCTACACCTTC. The chain couples TRBV7-2 to TRBJ1-2, with a possible D match to TRBD1 (5 bases). The CDR3 loop spans 16 amino acids. Germline-derived CDR1 and CDR2 are SGHTA and FQGNSA. The V gene lost 3 bases and the J gene lost 1 base, with 15 bases spanning the gap.

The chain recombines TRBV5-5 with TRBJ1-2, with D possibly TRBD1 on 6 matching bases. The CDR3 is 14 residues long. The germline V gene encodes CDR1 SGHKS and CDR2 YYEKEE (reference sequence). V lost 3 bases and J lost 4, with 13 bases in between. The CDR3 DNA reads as TGTGCCAGCAGCTCCCAAACAGGGATCTATGGCTACACCTTC. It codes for CASSSQTGIYGYTF.

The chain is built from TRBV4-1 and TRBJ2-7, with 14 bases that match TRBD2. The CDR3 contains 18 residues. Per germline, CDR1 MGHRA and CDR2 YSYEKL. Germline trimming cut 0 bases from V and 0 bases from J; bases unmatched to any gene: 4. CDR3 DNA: TGCGCCAGCAGCCAAGATCGAGGACTAGCGGGAGGCTCCTACGAGCAGTACTTC. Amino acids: CASSQDRGLAGGSYEQYF.

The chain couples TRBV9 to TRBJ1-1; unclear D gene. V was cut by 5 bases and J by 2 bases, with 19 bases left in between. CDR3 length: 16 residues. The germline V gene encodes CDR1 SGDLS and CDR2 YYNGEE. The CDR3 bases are TGTGCCAGCAGGCCAGAACCGGGATCCGGAAACACTGAAGCTTTCTTT. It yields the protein CASRPEPGSGNTEAFF.

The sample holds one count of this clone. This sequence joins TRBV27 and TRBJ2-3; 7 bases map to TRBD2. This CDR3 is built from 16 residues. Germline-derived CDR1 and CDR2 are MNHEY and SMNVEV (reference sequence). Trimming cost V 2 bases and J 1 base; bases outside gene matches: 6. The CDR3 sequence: CASSLTSGARTDTQYF. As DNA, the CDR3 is TGTGCCAGCAGTTTAACCAGCGGGGCCCGCACAGATACGCAGTATTTT.

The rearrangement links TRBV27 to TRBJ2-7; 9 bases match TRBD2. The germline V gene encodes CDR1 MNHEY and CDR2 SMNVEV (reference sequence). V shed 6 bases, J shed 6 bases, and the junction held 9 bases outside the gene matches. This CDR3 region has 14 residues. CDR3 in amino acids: CASSVGLAPREQYF. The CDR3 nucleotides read TGTGCCAGCAGCGTGGGACTAGCTCCCCGCGAGCAGTACTTC.

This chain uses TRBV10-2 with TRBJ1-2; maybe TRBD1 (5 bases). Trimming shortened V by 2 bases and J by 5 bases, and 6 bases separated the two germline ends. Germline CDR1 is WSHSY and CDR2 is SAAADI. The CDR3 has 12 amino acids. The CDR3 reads CASSEAGYGYTF. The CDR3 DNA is TGCGCCAGCAGTGAGGCAGGGTATGGCTACACCTTC.

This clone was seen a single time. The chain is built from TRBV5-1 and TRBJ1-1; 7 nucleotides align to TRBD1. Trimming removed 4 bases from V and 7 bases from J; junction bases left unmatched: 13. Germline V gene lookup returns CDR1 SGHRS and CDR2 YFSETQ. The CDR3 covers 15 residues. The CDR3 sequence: CASSPYDRDLGEAFF. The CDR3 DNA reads TGCGCCAGCAGCCCATACGACAGGGATTTGGGTGAAGCTTTCTTT.

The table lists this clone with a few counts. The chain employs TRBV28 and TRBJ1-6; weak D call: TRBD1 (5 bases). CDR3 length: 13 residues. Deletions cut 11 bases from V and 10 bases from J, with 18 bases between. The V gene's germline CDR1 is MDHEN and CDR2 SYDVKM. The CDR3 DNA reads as TGTGCCTCGCGATCAGGGTTAGGATCACCCCTCCACTTT. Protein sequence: CASRSGLGSPLHF.

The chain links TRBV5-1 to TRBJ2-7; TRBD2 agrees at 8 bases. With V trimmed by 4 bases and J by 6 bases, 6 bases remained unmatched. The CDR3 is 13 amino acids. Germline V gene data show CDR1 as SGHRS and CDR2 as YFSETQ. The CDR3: CASSQRLASEQYF. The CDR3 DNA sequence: TGCGCCAGCAGCCAGAGACTAGCGAGCGAGCAGTACTTC.

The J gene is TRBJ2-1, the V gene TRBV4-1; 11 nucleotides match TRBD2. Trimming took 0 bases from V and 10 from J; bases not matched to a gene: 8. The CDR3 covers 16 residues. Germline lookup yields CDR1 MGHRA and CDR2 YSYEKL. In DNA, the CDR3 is TGCGCCAGCAGCCAAGATCCTAGCGGGGGGCACAGGGAGCAGTTCTTC. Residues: CASSQDPSGGHREQFF.